This T cell receptor (beta chain) was observed in a study of shared clonotypes between healthy human individuals. Findings of the study overall: Rarefaction showed that sequencing of sorted subsets was incomplete (despite large depth). Compared with memory subsets, naive subsets generally had larger estimated richness. Among non-shared clonotypes, generation probabilities were lower than among those shared by all four donors.

This clone has just one count. Its antigen is unidentified. Trimming took 4 bases from V and 2 from J; bases not matched to a gene: 6. This CDR3 is 16 amino acids long. Germline loops: CDR1 SGHRS, CDR2 YFSETQ. CD45RA-negative memory and CD45RA+ naive subsets were split from the CD4+ cells. Method: immunoSEQ multiplex PCR; TCRdb's copy keeps in-frame clones and lacks some. In the table there are more than 850,000 clones, about 80% of which are singletons. V and J are TRBV5-1 and TRBJ2-1; TRBD2 matches at 10 bases. Sequences were obtained from memory CD4+ T cells from PBMCs. The subset here: CD45RA-negative fraction. This TCR derives from a man aged 18 to 30 in good health. Some clones in this sample may be carry-over from other donors' samples. The CDR3 nucleotides read TGCGCCAGCAGCAGGGGACTAGCGTCTCCCTACAATGAGCAGTTCTTC. Translation gives CASSRGLASPYNEQFF.